This TCR beta chain is from a study of blood T cell repertoires in COVID-19. Across the whole study: Samples came from the United States, Italy and Spain, spanning acute and convalescent COVID-19. T cells, B-cell-depleted T cells, or PBMCs supplied cDNA or gDNA.

As originally analysed: For nucleated cells, counts were estimated from reference gene primer amplification. TCRdb's copy holds only in-frame clones and misses some; the assay was immunoSEQ multiplex PCR. That table is the source of V, J and clone size, and D and trimming were worked out from the DNA. The data show roughly 14,000 clones, roughly 80% seen once. Source material: peripheral blood. The receptor's source is a human donor in a cohort sampled during active COVID-19.

The CDR3 coding sequence is TGTGCCAGCAGCAAAACCGGGGTAGCCAAAAACATTCAGTACTTC. Encoded protein: CASSKTGVAKNIQYF. The chain recombines TRBV21-1 with TRBJ2-4; no DNA check was done on the table's D call, TRBD2. TRBV21-1 represents a pseudogene. The CDR3 contains 15 residues.